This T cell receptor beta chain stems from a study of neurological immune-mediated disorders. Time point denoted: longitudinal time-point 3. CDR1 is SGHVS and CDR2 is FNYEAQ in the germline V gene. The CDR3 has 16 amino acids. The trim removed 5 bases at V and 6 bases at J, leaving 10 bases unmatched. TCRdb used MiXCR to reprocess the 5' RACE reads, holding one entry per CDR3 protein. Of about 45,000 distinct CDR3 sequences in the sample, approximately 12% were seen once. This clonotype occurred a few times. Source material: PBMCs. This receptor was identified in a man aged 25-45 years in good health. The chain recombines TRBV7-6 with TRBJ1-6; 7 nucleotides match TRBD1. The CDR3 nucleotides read TGTGCCAGCAGCGCCAACTCCGGGACAGTTAATTCACCCCTCCACTTT. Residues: CASSANSGTVNSPLHF.